Presented here are 20 T cell receptor beta chains from one specimen sequenced in a study of blood T cells in healthy people across ages. Then a second PCR, running about 7 to 11 cycles, was carried out with a sample-barcoded 5' primer and a J-beta primer mix. TCRdb called the 5' RACE reads again in MiXCR, with one record for every CDR3 protein. The table lists around 900,000 distinct CDR3 sequences, 51% of them singletons, with about a fifth in the top ten. Material for sequencing was blood. All receptors derive from a woman in her sixties or seventies in good health.

This clonotype was counted ten times or more. The chain has TRBV28 and TRBJ2-4, with TRBD1 identical over 9 bases. Germline values: CDR1 MDHEN, CDR2 SYDVKM. V trimming: 6 bases; J trimming: 2 bases; junction bases outside the gene matches: 8. This CDR3 region has 16 residues. The CDR3 DNA reads TGTGCCAGCAGCCGCACGGACAGGGGCTCCAAAAACATTCAGTACTTC. Translated: CASSRTDRGSKNIQYF.

The chain joins TRBV7-9 to TRBJ2-3; D remains unclear. The CDR3 length is 14 residues. Trimming took 6 bases from V and 6 from J, leaving 16 bases between them. Germline V CDR1 and CDR2: SEHNR, FQNEAQ (reference sequence). The CDR3 is CASRKGEAPDTQYF. CDR3 nucleotides: TGTGCCAGCAGAAAGGGTGAGGCGCCCGATACGCAGTATTTT.

This rearrangement joins TRBV15 to TRBJ2-3; tentative D call: TRBD2 (6 bases). Germline CDR1 and CDR2: LNHNV and YYDKDF (reference sequence). This CDR3 has 14 amino acids. Deletions cut 6 bases from V and 1 base from J, with 11 bases between. CDR3 coding DNA: TGTGCCACCAGAGAGGACTACGGCACAGATACGCAGTATTTT. This sequence encodes CATREDYGTDTQYF.

This clonotype was detected only a few times. Possible read error: a much larger clone is one base away. The chain has TRBV28 and TRBJ2-5, with unresolved D. The germline CDR1 and CDR2 sequences are MDHEN and SYDVKM. V gave up 6 bases and J gave up 5 bases, with 16 bases separating them. The CDR3 has 14 amino acids. The CDR3 sequence: CASSSRRRGETQYF. The CDR3 nucleotides read TGTGCCAGCAGCTCCCGTAGACGTGGGGAGACCCAGTACTTC.

V usage is TRBV21-1 and J usage is TRBJ2-3; the table's D call, TRBD2, was not checked against the DNA. TRBV21-1 is a documented pseudogene. This CDR3 has 16 amino acids. The CDR3 protein is CASSSHRALVGDTQYF. In DNA, the CDR3 is TGTGCCAGCAGCAGTCACAGGGCTCTCGTTGGAGATACGCAGTATTTT.

The V and J genes are TRBV19 and TRBJ2-4, with D perhaps matching TRBD2 (5 bases). The DNA end lines up better with TRBJ2-7; the J call may be wrong. CDR3 length equals 15 residues. Germline values: CDR1 LNHDA, CDR2 SQIVND (reference sequence). The CDR3 nucleotides are TGTGCCAGTAGTGGCTCCACGGGGTTGCAATACGAGCAGTACTTC. Protein product: CASSGSTGLQYEQYF.

Only a few counts were recorded for this clonotype. The chain employs TRBV11-2 and TRBJ1-6, with 7 bases that match TRBD1. The CDR3 contains 16 residues. Germline-derived CDR1 and CDR2 are SGHAT and FQNNGV. V was pared by 2 bases and J by 3 bases, with 4 bases of the junction left unmatched. In nucleotides, the CDR3 is TGTGCCAGCAGCTTAACTCGGGACAGCTATAATTCACCCCTCCACTTT. It encodes CASSLTRDSYNSPLHF.

This chain connects TRBV21-1 to TRBJ2-4; the D segment call TRBD2 is taken from the table without a DNA check. The J call is uncertain, as TRBJ2-7 better fits the DNA end. TRBV21-1 is designated a pseudogene. CDR3 length: 15 amino acids. The CDR3 loop is CASSRPGGRAYEQYF. CDR3 DNA sequence: TGTGCCAGCAGCAGACCGGGCGGCAGGGCCTACGAGCAGTACTTC.

A note on this clonotype: A much larger clone differs from this one at a single base, so this may be a read error. This chain links TRBV20-1 with TRBJ1-1; a possible D gene is TRBD1 (5 bases). Germline lookup yields CDR1 DFQATT and CDR2 SNEGSKA (reference sequence). The CDR3 is 11 residues long. This CDR3 reads CSTRRGGEAFF. The CDR3 DNA follows: TGCAGTACTAGAAGGGGAGGTGAAGCTTTCTTT.

This chain links TRBV10-3 with TRBJ2-1; D ambiguous. Germline assignment: CDR1 ENHRY and CDR2 SYGVKD. V was shortened by 0 bases and J by 14 bases, with 14 bases between the two germline ends. The CDR3 covers 13 residues. DNA of the CDR3: TGTGCCATCAGTGAGTCGAAGGGCAGGAATGAGTTCTTC. Amino acid sequence: CAISESKGRNEFF.

The V and J genes are TRBV12-3 or TRBV12-4 and TRBJ2-7, with TRBD1 matching 8 bases. The CDR3 runs to 15 residues. The V segment lost 4 bases and the J segment 3 bases; nucleotides outside the gene matches: 8. The CDR3 nucleotides read TGTGCCAGCAGTTCCGGATGGACAGGGTACTACGAGCAGTACTTC. Encoded protein: CASSSGWTGYYEQYF.

The J gene is TRBJ2-2, the V gene TRBV29-1; no reliable D call. V was trimmed by 6 bases and J by 2 bases, leaving 7 bases between them. CDR3 length: 12 amino acids. Germline V gives CDR1 SQVTM, CDR2 ANQGSEA. CDR3 nucleotides: TGCAGCGTACTGGACAACACCGGGGAGCTGTTTTTT. This codes for CSVLDNTGELFF.

The J gene is TRBJ1-2, the V gene TRBV18, with D perhaps matching TRBD1 (5 bases). V was pared by 3 bases and J by 2 bases, with 13 bases between. The germline V gene encodes CDR1 KGHSH and CDR2 LQKENI. The CDR3 covers 15 residues. The CDR3 region has the DNA TGTGCCAGCTCACCGAACGGACAACAAAACTATGGCTACACCTTC. Its protein is CASSPNGQQNYGYTF.

The chain has TRBV7-2 and TRBJ2-1; no definite D call. Germline V lookup: CDR1 SGHTA, CDR2 FQGNSA. V lost 2 bases to trimming and J lost 6 bases, with 8 bases between them. The CDR3 spans 13 residues. The CDR3 region has the DNA TGTGCCAGCAGCTTAAGTCTCGGCAATGAGCAGTTCTTC. Its translation is CASSLSLGNEQFF.

The V call is TRBV5-6, the J call TRBJ1-5, with D unresolved. The length of the CDR3 is 13 residues. Trimming cost V 4 bases and J 6 bases, with 11 bases left between them. Looked up from germline, CDR1 is SGHDT and CDR2 is YYEEEE. CDR3 sequence: CASSRGRFQPQHF. The CDR3 DNA reads TGTGCCAGCAGCCGGGGTAGGTTTCAGCCCCAGCATTTT.

This clonotype was counted between two and nine times. The chain uses TRBV7-2 and TRBJ2-7; possibly TRBD2 for D (6 bases). The CDR3 is made up of 13 amino acids. V was shortened by 8 bases and J by 4 bases, with 15 bases between the two germline ends. CDR1 is SGHTA, CDR2 FQGNSA, per germline. CDR3 residues: CASGRSGLYEQYF. The CDR3 DNA sequence: TGTGCCAGCGGTCGGAGCGGACTATACGAGCAGTACTTC.

About this clonotype: The junction does not match germline at one end; this may be a read error. The chain recombines TRBV5-1 with TRBJ2-3, with TRBD2 matching 8 bases. Germline V CDR1 and CDR2: SGHRS, YFSETQ. This CDR3 spans 17 amino acids. In nucleotides, the CDR3 is TGCGCCAGCAGCCTGACCGGGAGTCGGACTAGCACAGATACGCAGTCTTTT. It yields the protein CASSLTGSRTSTDTQSF.

The V and J genes are TRBV6-5 and TRBJ2-7; D is undetermined. The V end was cut by 0 bases, the J end by 2 bases, with 5 bases between. Germline CDR1 reads MNHEY; CDR2 reads SVGAGI. This CDR3 spans 13 amino acids. The CDR3: CASSYSNPYEQYF. The CDR3 region has the DNA TGTGCCAGCAGTTACTCGAACCCCTACGAGCAGTACTTC.

This clonotype came up a few times. This rearrangement joins TRBV11-2 to TRBJ1-2; no clear D. V was trimmed by 5 bases and J by 10 bases, leaving 17 bases between them. This CDR3 spans 13 amino acids. Germline V gene sequence: CDR1 SGHAT, CDR2 FQNNGV. Here the CDR3 DNA reads TGTGCCAGCAGCCCGGCGCATGACGAGTACTACACCTTC. This sequence encodes CASSPAHDEYYTF.

In its sample, this clonotype was seen a few times. The chain has TRBV15 and TRBJ1-4; D possibly corresponds to TRBD1 (5 bases). The CDR3 has 18 amino acids. Trimming left V 3 bases short and J 0 bases short, with 17 bases between. CDR1 is LNHNV and CDR2 is YYDKDF in the germline V gene (reference sequence). The CDR3 sequence is CATSRIGAGFATNEKLFF. The CDR3 DNA sequence: TGTGCCACCAGCAGGATAGGGGCCGGGTTCGCAACTAATGAAAAACTGTTTTTT. The variable domain in full, completed from reference TRBV15 and TRBJ1-4, reads DAMVIQNPRYQVTQFGKPVTLSCSQTLNHNVMYWYQQKSSQAPKLLFHYYDKDFNNEADTPDNFQSRRPNTSFCFLDIRSPGLGDTAMYLCATSRIGAGFATNEKLFFGSGTQLSVL.